In this sample, the clone carrying this T cell receptor beta chain turned up a few times. Its target is unknown. The data were taken from a study of beta chain features in type 1 diabetes. Expressed TCRB transcripts got sequenced, as all isolated RNA was reverse transcribed. Sequencing used immunoSEQ multiplex PCR; TCRdb keeps in-frame clones, though not all of them. The repertoire holds about 370,000 clones, with 9.5% to 10% as singletons. The germline CDR1 and CDR2 sequences are MNHEY and SMNVEV (reference sequence). The CDR3 loop spans 15 amino acids. J gave up 1 base and V 5 bases, and 6 bases lay outside the gene matches. Whole-study findings and limits: Significant though moderate, a shortening of TCRB CDR3s appeared in all four CD4+ subsets of Type 1 diabetes patients.

The sequence derives from a man aged 25 to 40 with type 1 diabetes. V gene TRBV27 combines with J gene TRBJ2-3; 7 nucleotides match TRBD2. Sequencing was performed on central memory CD4+ T cells from blood. In nucleotides, the CDR3 is TGTGCCAGCAGTCCGAGCGGGGCTGGCACAGATACGCAGTATTTT. Translating it yields CASSPSGAGTDTQYF.